This T cell receptor beta chain was recovered during a study of early T cells in non-severe SARS-CoV-2 infection. Study information: Sequencing used unsorted whole-blood bulk RNA, so chains lack pairing.

Unique molecular identifiers were attached to individual cDNA molecules. Via MiXCR, TCRdb re-called the 5' RACE reads, giving one row per CDR3 protein. This sample has fewer than 70,000 distinct CDR3 sequences, with roughly 4.6% found just once. The study, taken as a whole, reports: VDJdb matches were skewed toward anti-spike CD8 T cell responses.

This clonotype was seen only a few times. No antigen is known for it. V lost 0 bases and J 7 bases, leaving 12 bases between the germline ends. There are 15 residues in the CDR3. This TCR was recovered from an adult who was a healthcare worker with PCR-confirmed SARS-CoV-2 infection or an uninfected control (not recorded which). The donor label of this sample is uncertain. This sample comprised whole blood, obtained at baseline. The chain recombines TRBV23-1 with TRBJ2-2, with D possibly matching TRBD2 (6 bases). TRBV23-1 is known as an ORF, though its function is uncertain. DNA for the CDR3: TGCGCCAGCAGTCAATCCGGGAGAGGAGGCGGGGAGCTGTTTTTT. Translated: CASSQSGRGGGELFF.